This T cell receptor (beta chain) originates from a study of blood T cells in healthy people across ages. Findings and limits, study-wide: A strong correlation was seen between TCR beta diversity and naive T cell percentage. Per million T cells, TCR beta diversity dropped roughly linearly as age increased.

CDR1 SGHRS and CDR2 YFSETQ come from the germline V gene. Trimming left V 5 bases short and J 0 bases short, with 11 bases between. This CDR3 has 14 amino acids. This clonotype was seen more than once but under ten times. The antigen is not known. PCR was performed a second time for about 7 to 11 cycles using a sample-barcoded 5' primer and a J-beta primer mix. TCRdb re-called the 5' RACE reads through MiXCR, storing one row per CDR3 protein. The sample includes roughly 1.6 million distinct CDR3 sequences, about 31% of them seen just once. V is TRBV5-1 and J is TRBJ1-2, with D perhaps matching TRBD1 (6 bases). The sequenced sample consisted of blood. This sequence was found in a woman aged 25 to 39 in good health. The CDR3: CASRQGGANYGYTF. The CDR3 DNA follows: TGCGCCAGCAGACAAGGGGGAGCTAACTATGGCTACACCTTC.